This T cell receptor (beta chain) is drawn from a study of blood T cell repertoires in COVID-19. The germline gives CDR1 LNHDA, CDR2 SQIVND (reference sequence). The CDR3 extends over 15 amino acids. V was clipped by 3 bases and J by 3 bases, with 12 bases between them. TCRdb keeps only in-frame clones here, not all; method: immunoSEQ multiplex PCR. The sample yields roughly 200,000 clones, around 90% seen once. The genes are TRBV19 and TRBJ1-5; D is possibly TRBD1 (5 bases). The source is a man aged 50 to 60 with acute or convalescent COVID-19. The material sequenced was peripheral blood. The CDR3 region has the DNA TGTGCCAGTAGTATGGGGCAGGAACCCAATCAGCCCCAGCATTTT. Amino acids: CASSMGQEPNQPQHF.